This TCR beta chain appears in the sequencing data of a study of cytomegalovirus exposure and HLA in healthy donors (dated by TCRdb to 2016 to 2017). Study-wide context: According to a later analysis, one platform produced both the 110 or so validation repertoires and the approximately 660 repertoires of the first cohort. The aim of the study was to test whether cataloging public T cell receptors could identify signatures of past pathogen exposure. A separate validation cohort of about 110 different subjects was used in addition to the roughly 720-subject first cohort. To predict cytomegalovirus infection status, the study brought together high-throughput TCR immunosequencing, statistical association of individual TCRs with disease status, and machine learning. Broader findings and caveats from the paper: The classifier was reported to diagnose cytomegalovirus status with high specificity and sensitivity in both the original cohort and the validation cohort. The authors suggested that the approach could potentially be generalized to other disease states and immunological phenotypes. In vitro tests confirmed that a few of the cytomegalovirus-associated TCR beta chains recognize cytomegalovirus antigens. The study gave a list of 150 to 200 TCR beta chains associated with cytomegalovirus. Subsequent analysis determined that TCRs grouped into clusters in the first cohort also showed a tendency toward co-occurrence across the 90 to 150 validation repertoires, and 85% to 95% of cluster scores exceeded 0. While some public TCRs were present in many individuals, most TCR sequences turned up only very rarely across donors. All 120 or so repertoires were used to score co-occurrence in the validation cohort in a later analysis, because that analysis had no HLA typing for the cohort.

As for this clone: Its antigen has not been determined. No quality values exist for individual bases; no much larger clone is one base distant.

V is pared back by 6 bases and J by 0 bases, with 17 bases lying between the germline termini. The germline V gene supplies CDR1 MDHEN and CDR2 SYDVKM. The CDR3 goes from the cysteine to the phenylalanine over 16 residues. Only CDR3 DNA remains: 48 bases, in frame from the first base. The donors were included in the validation cohort of roughly 120 subjects, a group kept apart from the roughly 690-subject first cohort. The protocol used for the library was the immunoSEQ multiplex PCR assay. Per the authors' processing: To diagnose cytomegalovirus status from the catalog of TCR beta chain sequences, a statistical classification framework was built. In its TCRdb copy, this immuneACCESS table keeps in-frame sequences only and misses some clones. Where compared with another copy, unresolved V genes explain less than half of these, and the others have no known cause. That table supplies the V and J calls and clone size; D and trimming were determined from the DNA. This sample lists fewer than 350,000 clones; roughly 90% were detected once. The ten largest clones represent approximately 0.95% of the sample.

This chain is built from TRBV28 and TRBJ1-1; the best D guess is TRBD1, with 5 bases matching. This TCR was recovered from a woman aged 18 to 35 in good health and CMV-seronegative. What was sequenced was PBMCs. The CDR3 reads CASSQWGGRLNTEAFF. The nucleotide sequence reads as follows: TGTGCCAGCAGCCAGTGGGGGGGGAGATTGAACACTGAAGCTTTCTTT.